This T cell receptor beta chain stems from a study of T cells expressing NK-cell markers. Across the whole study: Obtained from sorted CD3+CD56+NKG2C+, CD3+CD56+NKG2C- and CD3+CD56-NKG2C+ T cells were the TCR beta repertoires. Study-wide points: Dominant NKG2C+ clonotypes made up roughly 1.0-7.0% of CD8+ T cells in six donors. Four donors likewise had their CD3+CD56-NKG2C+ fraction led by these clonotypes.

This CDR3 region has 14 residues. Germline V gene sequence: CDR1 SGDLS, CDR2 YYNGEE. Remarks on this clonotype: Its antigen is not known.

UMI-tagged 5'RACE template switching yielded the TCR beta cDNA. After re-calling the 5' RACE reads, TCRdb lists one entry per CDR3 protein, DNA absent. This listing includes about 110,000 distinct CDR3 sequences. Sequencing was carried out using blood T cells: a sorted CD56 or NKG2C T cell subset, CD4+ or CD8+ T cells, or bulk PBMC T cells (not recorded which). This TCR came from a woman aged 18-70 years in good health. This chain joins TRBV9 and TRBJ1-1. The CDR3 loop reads CASSVVGRNTEAFF. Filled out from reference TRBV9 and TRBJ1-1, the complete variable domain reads DSGVTQTPKHLITATGQRVTLRCSPRSGDLSVYWYQQSLDQGLQFLIQYYNGEERAKGNILERFSAQQFPDLHSELNLSSLELGDSALYFCASSVVGRNTEAFFGQGTRLTVV.